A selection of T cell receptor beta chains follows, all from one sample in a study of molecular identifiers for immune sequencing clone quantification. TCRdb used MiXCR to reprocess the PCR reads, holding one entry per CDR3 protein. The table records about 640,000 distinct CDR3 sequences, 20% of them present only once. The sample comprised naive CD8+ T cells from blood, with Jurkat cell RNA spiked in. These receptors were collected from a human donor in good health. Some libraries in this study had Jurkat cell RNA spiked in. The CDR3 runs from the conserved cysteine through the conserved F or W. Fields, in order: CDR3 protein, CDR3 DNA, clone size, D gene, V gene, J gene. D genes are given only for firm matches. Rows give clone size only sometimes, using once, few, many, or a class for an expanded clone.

CDR3 protein: CASSLDRVPTDTQYF; CDR3 DNA: TGTGCCAGCAGTTTAGACCGCGTCCCAACAGATACGCAGTATTTT; clone size: many; D gene: NA; V gene: TRBV12-3/TRBV12-4; J gene: TRBJ2-3
CDR3 protein: CAIGVEQLYEQYF; CDR3 DNA: TGTGCCATCGGAGTAGAACAGCTCTACGAGCAGTACTTC; clone size: few; D gene: NA; V gene: TRBV10-3; J gene: TRBJ2-7
CDR3 protein: CASSFRDSPYNEQFF; CDR3 DNA: TGTGCCAGCAGTTTCCGGGACAGCCCCTACAATGAGCAGTTCTTC; clone size: NA; D gene: TRBD1; V gene: TRBV27; J gene: TRBJ2-1
CDR3 protein: CSARVGGTSRRWVQETQYF; CDR3 DNA: TGCAGTGCTAGAGTTGGTGGGACTAGCCGACGATGGGTACAAGAGACCCAGTACTTC; clone size: many; D gene: TRBD2; V gene: TRBV20-1; J gene: TRBJ2-5
CDR3 protein: CASSEQGWQGELVNYGYTF; CDR3 DNA: TGTGCCAGCAGTGAACAAGGTTGGCAGGGCGAACTAGTTAACTATGGCTACACCTTC; clone size: NA; D gene: NA; V gene: TRBV6-1; J gene: TRBJ1-2
CDR3 protein: CSVLGLAGWETQYF; CDR3 DNA: TGCAGCGTTCTGGGACTAGCGGGGTGGGAGACCCAGTACTTC; clone size: many; D gene: TRBD2; V gene: TRBV29-1; J gene: TRBJ2-5
CDR3 protein: CASSRDLSQRGLYEQYF; CDR3 DNA: TGTGCCAGCAGCCGGGACCTCTCACAGCGGGGGTTGTATGAGCAGTACTTC; clone size: many; D gene: TRBD2; V gene: TRBV2; J gene: TRBJ2-7
CDR3 protein: CASTPLLTGRTEAFF; CDR3 DNA: TGTGCCAGCACCCCTCTCCTCACAGGGCGGACTGAAGCTTTCTTT; clone size: few; D gene: NA; V gene: TRBV28; J gene: TRBJ1-1
CDR3 protein: CASSPSPSRAGNTIYF; CDR3 DNA: TGTGCCAGCAGCCCCTCCCCTTCCCGGGCTGGAAACACCATATATTTT; clone size: many; D gene: NA; V gene: TRBV9; J gene: TRBJ1-3
CDR3 protein: CACSYSKGYEQYF; CDR3 DNA: TGTGCCTGCAGTTACTCGAAGGGATACGAGCAGTACTTC; clone size: NA; D gene: NA; V gene: TRBV6-5; J gene: TRBJ2-7
CDR3 protein: CASSREPGQGAKDTQYF; CDR3 DNA: TGTGCCAGCAGTCGTGAACCGGGACAGGGGGCTAAAGATACGCAGTATTTT; clone size: few; D gene: TRBD1; V gene: TRBV12-3/TRBV12-4; J gene: TRBJ2-3
CDR3 protein: CAWSPHRGEATNEKLFF; CDR3 DNA: TGTGCCTGGAGTCCTCACAGGGGGGAGGCAACTAATGAAAAACTGTTTTTT; clone size: many; D gene: TRBD1; V gene: TRBV30; J gene: TRBJ1-4
CDR3 protein: CASSLYRAYTEAFF; CDR3 DNA: TGTGCCAGCAGCTTATACAGGGCATACACTGAAGCTTTCTTT; clone size: many; D gene: NA; V gene: TRBV11-2; J gene: TRBJ1-1
CDR3 protein: CASSLAGALEQYF; CDR3 DNA: TGTGCCAGCAGCTTAGCGGGGGCTCTGGAGCAGTACTTC; clone size: few; D gene: NA; V gene: TRBV7-9; J gene: TRBJ2-7
CDR3 protein: CASSWTHGTEAFF; CDR3 DNA: TGCGCCAGCAGCTGGACCCACGGGACAGAAGCTTTCTTT; clone size: many; D gene: NA; V gene: TRBV5-1; J gene: TRBJ1-1